Included here is one T cell receptor beta chain sequence, with context. V lost 10 bases and J lost 7; bases outside the gene matches: 12. Germline lookup yields CDR1 LNHDA and CDR2 SQIVND (reference sequence). The CDR3 runs to 15 residues. Repertoires were generated with immunoSEQ multiplex PCR, while TCRdb's copy carries only in-frame clones and drops some. The sample consists of roughly 24,000 clones, 85% to 90% of them appearing once. The data derive from a study of blood T cell repertoires in COVID-19. The chain joins TRBV19 to TRBJ2-2, with 10 positions matching TRBD1. The specimen was peripheral blood. This clonotype was sampled from an older man with COVID-19, enrolled during active disease. The CDR3 coding sequence is TGTGCCACCGCCCGAGGGGGACAGGGGTACGGGGAGCTGTTTTTT. Translated, it gives CATARGGQGYGELFF.